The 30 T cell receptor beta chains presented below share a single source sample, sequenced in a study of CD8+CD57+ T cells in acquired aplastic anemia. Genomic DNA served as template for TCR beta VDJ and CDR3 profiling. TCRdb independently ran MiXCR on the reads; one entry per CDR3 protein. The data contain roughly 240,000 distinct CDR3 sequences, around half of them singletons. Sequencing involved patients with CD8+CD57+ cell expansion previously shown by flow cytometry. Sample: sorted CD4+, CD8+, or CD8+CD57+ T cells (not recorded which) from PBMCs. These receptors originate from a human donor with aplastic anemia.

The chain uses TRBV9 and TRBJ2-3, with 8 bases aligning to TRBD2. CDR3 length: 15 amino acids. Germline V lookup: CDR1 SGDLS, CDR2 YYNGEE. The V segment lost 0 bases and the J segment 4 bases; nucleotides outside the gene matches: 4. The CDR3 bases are TGTGCCAGCAGCGTAGGTGGCGGGGGGTCAGATACGCAGTATTTT. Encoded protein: CASSVGGGGSDTQYF.

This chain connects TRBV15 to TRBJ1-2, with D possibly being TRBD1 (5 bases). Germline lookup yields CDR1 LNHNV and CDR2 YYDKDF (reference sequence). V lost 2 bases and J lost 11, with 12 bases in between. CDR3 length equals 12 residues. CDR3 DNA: TGTGCCACCAGCAGATGGGACCAGGGATACACCTTC. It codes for CATSRWDQGYTF.

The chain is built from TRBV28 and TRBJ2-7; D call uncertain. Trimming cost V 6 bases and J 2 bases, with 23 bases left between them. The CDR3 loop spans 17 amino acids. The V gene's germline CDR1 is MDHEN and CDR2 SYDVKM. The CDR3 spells CASRDEYSLTLTYEQYF. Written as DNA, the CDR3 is TGTGCCAGCAGAGACGAGTACAGCCTAACTTTGACCTACGAGCAGTACTTC.

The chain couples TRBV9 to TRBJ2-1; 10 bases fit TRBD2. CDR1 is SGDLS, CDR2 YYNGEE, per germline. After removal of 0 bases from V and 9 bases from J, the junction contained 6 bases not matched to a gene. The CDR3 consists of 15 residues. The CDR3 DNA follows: TGTGCCAGCAGCGTAGCTAGCGGGAGCAACAGTGAGCAGTTCTTC. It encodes CASSVASGSNSEQFF.

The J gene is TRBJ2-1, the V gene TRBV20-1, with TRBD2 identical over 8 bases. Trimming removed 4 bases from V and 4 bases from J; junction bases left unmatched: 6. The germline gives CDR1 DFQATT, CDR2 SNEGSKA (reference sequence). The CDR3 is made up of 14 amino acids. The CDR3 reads CSAKERGPYNEQFF. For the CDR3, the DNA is TGCAGTGCTAAGGAGCGGGGGCCTTACAATGAGCAGTTCTTC.

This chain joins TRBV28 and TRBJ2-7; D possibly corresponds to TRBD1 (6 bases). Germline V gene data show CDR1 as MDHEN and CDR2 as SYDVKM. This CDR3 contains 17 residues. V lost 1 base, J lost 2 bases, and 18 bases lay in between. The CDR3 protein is CASSLFSAGDLTYEQYF. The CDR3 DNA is TGTGCCAGCAGTTTATTTTCGGCAGGGGATCTCACCTACGAGCAGTACTTC.

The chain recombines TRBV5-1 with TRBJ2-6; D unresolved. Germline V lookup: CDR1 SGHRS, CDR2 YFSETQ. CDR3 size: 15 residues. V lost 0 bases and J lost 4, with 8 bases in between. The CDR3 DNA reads TGCGCCAGCAGCTTGGCCTTCCCCGGGGCCAACGTCCTGACTTTC. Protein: CASSLAFPGANVLTF.

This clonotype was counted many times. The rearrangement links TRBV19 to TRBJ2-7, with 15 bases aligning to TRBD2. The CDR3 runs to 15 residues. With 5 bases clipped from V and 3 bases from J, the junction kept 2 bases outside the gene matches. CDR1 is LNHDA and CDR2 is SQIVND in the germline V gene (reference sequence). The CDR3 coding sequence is TGTGCCAGTAGTGCGGGACTAGCGGGGGGCTACGAGCAGTACTTC. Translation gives CASSAGLAGGYEQYF.

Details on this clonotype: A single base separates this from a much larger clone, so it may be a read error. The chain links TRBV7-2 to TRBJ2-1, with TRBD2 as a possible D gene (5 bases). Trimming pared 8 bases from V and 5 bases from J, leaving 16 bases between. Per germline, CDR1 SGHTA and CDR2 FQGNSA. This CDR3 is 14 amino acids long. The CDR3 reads CASAFNAGHNEQFF. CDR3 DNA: TGTGCCAGCGCCTTCAACGCGGGCCACAATGAGCAGTTCTTC.

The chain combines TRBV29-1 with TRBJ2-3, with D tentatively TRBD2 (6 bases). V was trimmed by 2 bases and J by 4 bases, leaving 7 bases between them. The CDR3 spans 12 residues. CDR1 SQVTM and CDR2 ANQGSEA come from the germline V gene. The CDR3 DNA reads TGCAGCGTTGAATCGGGGGCAGATACGCAGTATTTT. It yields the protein CSVESGADTQYF.

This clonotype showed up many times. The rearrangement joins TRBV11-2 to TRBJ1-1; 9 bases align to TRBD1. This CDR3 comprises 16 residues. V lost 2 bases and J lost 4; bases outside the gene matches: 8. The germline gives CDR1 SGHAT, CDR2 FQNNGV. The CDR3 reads CASSLLPSTGGTEAFF. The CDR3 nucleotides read TGTGCCAGCAGCTTACTACCATCGACAGGGGGCACTGAAGCTTTCTTT. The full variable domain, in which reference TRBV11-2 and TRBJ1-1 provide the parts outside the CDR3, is EAGVAQSPRYKIIEKRQSVAFWCNPISGHATLYWYQQILGQGPKLLIQFQNNGVVDDSQLPKDRFSAERLKGVDSTLKIQPAKLEDSAVYLCASSLLPSTGGTEAFFGQGTRLTVV.

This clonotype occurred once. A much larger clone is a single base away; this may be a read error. The CDR3 protein is CASSPWTGLHEQYF. The CDR3 DNA reads TGCGCCAGCAGCCCGTGGACAGGGTTACACGAGCAGTACTTC. This chain joins TRBV4-1 and TRBJ2-7, with 8 bases identical to TRBD1. Germline V gene lookup returns CDR1 MGHRA and CDR2 YSYEKL. J lost 5 bases, V lost 4 bases, and 7 bases had no gene match. The CDR3 covers 14 residues.

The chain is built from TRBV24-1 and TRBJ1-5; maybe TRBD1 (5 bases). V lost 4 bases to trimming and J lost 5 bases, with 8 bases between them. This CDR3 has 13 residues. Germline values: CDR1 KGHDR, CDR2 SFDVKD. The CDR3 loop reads CATSDGAYQPQHF. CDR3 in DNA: TGTGCCACCAGTGACGGGGCATATCAGCCCCAGCATTTT.

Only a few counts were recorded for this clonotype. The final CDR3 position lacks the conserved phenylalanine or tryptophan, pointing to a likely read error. CDR3 sequence reads: CASSISGVYTGELFS. The CDR3 bases are TGTGCCAGCAGCATTAGCGGGGTATACACCGGGGAGCTGTTTTCT. The chain has TRBV7-3 and TRBJ2-2; TRBD2 aligns across 8 bases. Germline V gene lookup returns CDR1 SGHTA and CDR2 FQGTGA. This CDR3 comprises 15 residues. Trimming at V came to 5 bases and at J to 3 bases, leaving 5 bases not matched to a gene.

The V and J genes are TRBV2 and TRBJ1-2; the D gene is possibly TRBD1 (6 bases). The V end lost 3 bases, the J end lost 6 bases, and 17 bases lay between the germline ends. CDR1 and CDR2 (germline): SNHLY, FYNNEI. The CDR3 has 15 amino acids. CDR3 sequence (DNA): TGTGCCAGCAGTGACAGGGGAAGCCCTATTGATGGCTACACCTTC. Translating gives CASSDRGSPIDGYTF. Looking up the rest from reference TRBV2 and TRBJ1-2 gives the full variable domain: EPEVTQTPSHQVTQMGQEVILRCVPISNHLYFYWYRQILGQKVEFLVSFYNNEISEKSEIFDDQFSVERPDGSNFTLKIRSTKLEDSAMYFCASSDRGSPIDGYTFGSGTRLTVV.

CDR3 residues: CSATTGGNSPLHF. CDR3 bases: TGCAGTGCTACGACAGGGGGTAATTCACCCCTCCACTTT. The chain carries TRBV20-1 and TRBJ1-6; 9 bases agree with TRBD1. CDR3 length equals 13 residues. With V trimmed by 4 bases and J by 6 bases, 1 base remained unmatched. In germline, CDR1 is DFQATT, CDR2 SNEGSKA (reference sequence).

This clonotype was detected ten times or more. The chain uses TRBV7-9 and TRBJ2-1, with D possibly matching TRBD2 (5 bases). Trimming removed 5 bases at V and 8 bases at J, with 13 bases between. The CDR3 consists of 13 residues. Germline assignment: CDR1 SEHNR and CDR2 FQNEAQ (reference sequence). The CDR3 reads CASSEPLADEQFF. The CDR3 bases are TGTGCCAGCAGCGAACCTCTAGCTGATGAGCAGTTCTTC.

The CDR3 sequence is CASKGTSSYEQYV. The CDR3 region has the DNA TGTGCCAGCAAGGGGACGTCTTCCTACGAGCAGTACGTC. The chain is built from TRBV10-3 and TRBJ2-7; D may be TRBD1 or TRBD2 (5 bases each). Trimming left V 10 bases short and J 1 base short, with 14 bases between. CDR1 and CDR2 (germline): ENHRY, SYGVKD. The CDR3 sequence is 13 residues long.

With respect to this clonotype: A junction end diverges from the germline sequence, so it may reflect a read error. The CDR3 DNA follows: TGTACCAGCAGCTCAGGACACCCCTACGAGCAGTACTTC. Amino acids: CTSSSGHPYEQYF. This chain uses TRBV11-2 with TRBJ2-7, with a weak D call TRBD1 (5 bases). The CDR3 is 13 residues long. Germline assignment: CDR1 SGHAT and CDR2 FQNNGV. Complete variable domain (other parts from reference TRBV11-2 and TRBJ2-7): EAGVAQSPRYKIIEKRQSVAFWCNPISGHATLYWYQQILGQGPKLLIQFQNNGVVDDSQLPKDRFSAERLKGVDSTLKIQPAKLEDSAVYLCTSSSGHPYEQYFGPGTRLTVT.

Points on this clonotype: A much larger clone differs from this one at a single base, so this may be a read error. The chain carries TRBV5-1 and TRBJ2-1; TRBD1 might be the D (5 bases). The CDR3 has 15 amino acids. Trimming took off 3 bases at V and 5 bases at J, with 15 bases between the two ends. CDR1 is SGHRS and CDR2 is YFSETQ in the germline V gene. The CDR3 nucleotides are TGCGCCAGCAGCTCGGTTTCAGGGTCGGACAATGAGCAGTTCTTC. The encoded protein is CASSSVSGSDNEQFF. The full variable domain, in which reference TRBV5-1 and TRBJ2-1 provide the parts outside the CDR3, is KAGVTQTPRYLIKTRGQQVTLSCSPISGHRSVSWYQQTPGQGLQFLFEYFSETQRNKGNFPGRFSGRQFSNSRSEMNVSTLELGDSALYLCASSSVSGSDNEQFFGPGTRLTVL.

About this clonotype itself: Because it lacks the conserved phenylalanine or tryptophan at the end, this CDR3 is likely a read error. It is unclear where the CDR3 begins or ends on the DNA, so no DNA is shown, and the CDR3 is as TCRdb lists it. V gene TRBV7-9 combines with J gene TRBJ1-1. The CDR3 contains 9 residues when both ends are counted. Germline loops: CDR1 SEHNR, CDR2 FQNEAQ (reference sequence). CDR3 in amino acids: CASSLDKSV.

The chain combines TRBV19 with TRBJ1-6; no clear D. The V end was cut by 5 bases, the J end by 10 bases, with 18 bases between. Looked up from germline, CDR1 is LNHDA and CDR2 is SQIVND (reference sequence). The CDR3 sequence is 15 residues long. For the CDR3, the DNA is TGTGCCAGTAGTTTTCCGGACGGACGACCATCACCCCTCCACTTT. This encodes CASSFPDGRPSPLHF.

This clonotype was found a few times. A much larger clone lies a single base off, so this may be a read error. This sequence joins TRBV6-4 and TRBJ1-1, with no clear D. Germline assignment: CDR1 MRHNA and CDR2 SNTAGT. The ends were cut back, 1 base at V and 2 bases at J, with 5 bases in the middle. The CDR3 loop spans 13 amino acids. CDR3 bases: TGTGCCAGCAGTGACTTGGGTAACACTGAAGCTTTCTTT. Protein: CASSDLGNTEAFF.

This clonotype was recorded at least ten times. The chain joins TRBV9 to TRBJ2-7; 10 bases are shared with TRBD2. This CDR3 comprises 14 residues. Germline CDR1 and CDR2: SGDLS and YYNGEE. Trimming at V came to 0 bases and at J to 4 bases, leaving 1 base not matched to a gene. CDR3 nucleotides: TGTGCCAGCAGCGTAGCTAGCGGGAGTTACGAGCAGTACTTC. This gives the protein CASSVASGSYEQYF. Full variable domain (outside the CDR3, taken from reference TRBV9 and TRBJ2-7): DSGVTQTPKHLITATGQRVTLRCSPRSGDLSVYWYQQSLDQGLQFLIQYYNGEERAKGNILERFSAQQFPDLHSELNLSSLELGDSALYFCASSVASGSYEQYFGPGTRLTVT.

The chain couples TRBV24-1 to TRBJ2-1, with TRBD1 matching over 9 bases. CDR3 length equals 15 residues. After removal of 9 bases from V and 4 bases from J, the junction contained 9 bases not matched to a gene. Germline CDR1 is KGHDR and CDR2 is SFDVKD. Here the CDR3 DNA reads TGTGCCACCGGAACAGGGGGCCCTCTTTACAATGAGCAGTTCTTC. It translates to CATGTGGPLYNEQFF.

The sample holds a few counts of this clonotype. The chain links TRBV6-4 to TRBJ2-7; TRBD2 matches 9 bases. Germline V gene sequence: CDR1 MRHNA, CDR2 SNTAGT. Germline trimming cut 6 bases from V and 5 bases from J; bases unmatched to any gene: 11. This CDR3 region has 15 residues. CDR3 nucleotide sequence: TGTGCCAGCAGCCAATTCTCTAGCGGGGTCGACGAGCAGTACTTC. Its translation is CASSQFSSGVDEQYF.

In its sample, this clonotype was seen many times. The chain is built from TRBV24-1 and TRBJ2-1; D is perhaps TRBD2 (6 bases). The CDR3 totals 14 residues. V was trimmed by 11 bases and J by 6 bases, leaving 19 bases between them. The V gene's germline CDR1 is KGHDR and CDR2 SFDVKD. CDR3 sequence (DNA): TGTGCCAGCGGGGACTCTGACAGCCCCAATGAGCAGTTCTTC. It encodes CASGDSDSPNEQFF.

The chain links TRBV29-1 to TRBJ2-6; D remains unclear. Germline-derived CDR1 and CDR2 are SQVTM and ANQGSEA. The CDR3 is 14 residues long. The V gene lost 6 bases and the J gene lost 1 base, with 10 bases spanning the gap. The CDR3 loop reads CSVGLGSGANVLTF. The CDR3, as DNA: TGCAGCGTCGGCTTAGGGTCTGGGGCCAACGTCCTGACTTTC.

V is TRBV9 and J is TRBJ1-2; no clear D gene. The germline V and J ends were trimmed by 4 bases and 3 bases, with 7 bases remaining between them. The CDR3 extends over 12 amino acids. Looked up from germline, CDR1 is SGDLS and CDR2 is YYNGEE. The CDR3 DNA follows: TGTGCCAGCAGCCGGGGTGACTATGGCTACACCTTC. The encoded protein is CASSRGDYGYTF.

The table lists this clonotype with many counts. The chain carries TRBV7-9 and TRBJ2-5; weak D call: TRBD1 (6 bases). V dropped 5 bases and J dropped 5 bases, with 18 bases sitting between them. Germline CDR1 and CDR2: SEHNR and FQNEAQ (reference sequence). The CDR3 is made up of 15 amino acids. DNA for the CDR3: TGTGCCAGCAGCACCTACTACAGGGCGTGGGAGACCCAGTACTTC. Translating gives CASSTYYRAWETQYF.